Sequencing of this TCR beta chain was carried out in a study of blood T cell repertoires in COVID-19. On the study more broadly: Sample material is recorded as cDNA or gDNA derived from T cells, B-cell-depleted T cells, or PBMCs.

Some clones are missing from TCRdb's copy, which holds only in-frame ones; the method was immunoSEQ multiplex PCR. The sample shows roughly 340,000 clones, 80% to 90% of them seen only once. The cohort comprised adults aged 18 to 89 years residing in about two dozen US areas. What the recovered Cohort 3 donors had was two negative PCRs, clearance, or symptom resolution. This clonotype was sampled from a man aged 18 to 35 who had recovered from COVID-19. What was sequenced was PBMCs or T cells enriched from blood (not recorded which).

CDR3 in DNA: TGTGCCAGCAGCCAAGCGGGTGGGGAGACCCAGTACTTC. Protein product: CASSQAGGETQYF. This chain links TRBV3-1 (or the pseudogene TRBV3-2) with TRBJ2-5; D gene uncertain. The CDR3 covers 13 residues. Germline loops: CDR1 LGHDT, CDR2 YNNKEL (reference sequence). V was shortened by 1 base and J by 5 bases, with 8 bases between the two germline ends.